A selection of T cell receptor beta chains follows, all from one sample in a study of regulatory T cells in long-lasting Graves disease. TCRdb re-analysed the multiplex PCR reads in MiXCR, keeping a single row per CDR3 protein. This sample has under 450,000 distinct CDR3 sequences; 23% occur once, and the top ten carry about a quarter. Sample: peripheral blood mononuclear cells (PBMCs), taken when the disease was refractory, from a patient treated with antithyroid drugs. These receptors were collected from a female donor with Graves disease. CDR3s include the opening cysteine and the closing phenylalanine or tryptophan. A D gene is named only where the DNA matches it firmly. Not all rows give a size; the values are once, few, many and, for expanded clones, a class.

NA TRBJ2-7 TRBV20-1 NA TGCAGTGCTAGGCCCATCGGGCGGGAGCAGTACTTC CSARPIGREQYF
TRBD1 TRBJ1-5 TRBV7-2 few TGTGCCAGCAGCTTAAGCCGACAGGGTAATCAGCCCCAGCATTTT CASSLSRQGNQPQHF
NA TRBJ1-4 TRBV2 many TGTGCCAGCAGTGATGTACAGTATGAAAAACTGTTTTTT CASSDVQYEKLFF
TRBD1 TRBJ2-7 TRBV2 many TGTGCCAGCAGCGAGGGGGCTTTACGCTACGAGCAGTACTTC CASSEGALRYEQYF
NA TRBJ2-3 TRBV28 NA TGTGCCAGCCGAAACGGGTTCACAGATACGCAGTATTTT CASRNGFTDTQYF
NA TRBJ2-7 TRBV15 NA TGTGCCATCAGCAGAGATCGGTTAGCTGGGGTCTACGAGCAGTACTTC CAISRDRLAGVYEQYF
TRBD1 TRBJ1-5 TRBV2 many TGTGCCAGCAGTGAACAGGGGGGGAATCAGCCCCAGCATTTT CASSEQGGNQPQHF
NA TRBJ2-1 TRBV2 many TGTGCCAGCAGCGAGAGACCCAAGGCCTGGATGAGCTCCTACAATGAGCAGTTCTTC CASSERPKAWMSSYNEQFF
NA TRBJ1-3 TRBV30 few TGTGCCTGGACGAGGGGATCCTCGTCCTCTGGAAACACCATATATTTT CAWTRGSSSSGNTIYF
TRBD1 TRBJ1-2 TRBV30 once TGTGCCTGGATTTTGACAGGGAACTATGGCTACACCTTC CAWILTGNYGYTF
TRBD1 TRBJ2-5 TRBV28 many TGTGCCAGCAGTGGCCGGACAGGGGATGAGACCCAGTACTTC CASSGRTGDETQYF
NA TRBJ2-2 TRBV2 NA TGTGCCAGCAGTGCGGGGTTTGGGGAGCTGTTTTTT CASSAGFGELFF
NA TRBJ2-7 TRBV28 few TGTGCCAGCAGAGAAGGGGATTCGAAGCAGTACTTC CASREGDSKQYF
NA TRBJ2-4 TRBV6-2/TRBV6-3 NA TGTGCCAGCACCCAGCCAGGGGTAGCCAAAAACATTCAGTACTTC CASTQPGVAKNIQYF
NA TRBJ1-1 TRBV28 many TGTGCAAGCAGTTATGGCAGAGGAATCGTCAAAGCTTTCTTT CASSYGRGIVKAFF
TRBD1 TRBJ1-2 TRBV7-2 NA TGTGCCAGCAGCGCGTCACAGGGGTTCGGGGGCTACACCTTC CASSASQGFGGYTF
TRBD1 TRBJ1-6 TRBV12-3/TRBV12-4 many TGTGCCAGCAGTCTAGGACAGGCCGCTTTGAATTCACCCCTCCACTTT CASSLGQAALNSPLHF
NA TRBJ1-1 TRBV3-1 few TGTGCCAGCAGCCAAGATAGCGGGAGCACTGAAGCTTTCTTT CASSQDSGSTEAFF
TRBD2 TRBJ2-5 TRBV2 many TGTGCCAGCTATCGGACTAGCGTTGAAGAGACCCAGTACTTC CASYRTSVEETQYF
TRBD1 TRBJ1-2 TRBV29-1 few TGCAGCGTTGTAGGGGGCGCCTATGGCTACACCTTC CSVVGGAYGYTF
TRBD2 TRBJ2-7 TRBV5-6 few TGTGCCAGCAGCACCGGGACTAGCGGGTTCTACGAGCAGTACTTC CASSTGTSGFYEQYF
TRBD1 TRBJ1-5 TRBV29-1 few TGCAGCGTTGCTGGGACAGGCAATCAGCCCCAGCATTTT CSVAGTGNQPQHF
TRBD1 TRBJ1-5 TRBV19 NA TGTGCCAGTAGTATAGACGGGACAGGGGCCCAGCCCCAGCATTTT CASSIDGTGAQPQHF
TRBD2 TRBJ2-7 TRBV20-1 NA TGCAGTGCTAGTGCTCTAGCGGGAGGGATCTCCTACGAGCAGTACTTC CSASALAGGISYEQYF
NA TRBJ2-3 TRBV28 NA TGTGCCAGCAGTTTATTAGTGAGGGTTGATACGCAGTATTTT CASSLLVRVDTQYF
NA TRBJ1-4 TRBV12-3/TRBV12-4 NA TGTGCCAGCAGTCAGCAGGGGACAACTAATGAAAAACTGTTTTTT CASSQQGTTNEKLFF
TRBD1 TRBJ2-4 TRBV7-9 few TGTGCCAGCAGCTTAGGGAGTGGGACAGGGATTAACATTCAGTACTTC CASSLGSGTGINIQYF
NA TRBJ1-4 TRBV5-1 many TGCGCCAGCAGCTTGACACAGAGCGAGAATGAAAAACTGTTTTTT CASSLTQSENEKLFF
NA TRBJ1-1 TRBV28 many TGTGCCAGCCTAAGACAGGCGGACACTGAAGCTTTCTTT CASLRQADTEAFF
TRBD2 TRBJ2-5 TRBV20-1 many TGCAGTGCTAGAGATCGGGGCGGGAGTGGGGCAGAGACCCAGTACTTC CSARDRGGSGAETQYF
NA TRBJ2-4 TRBV5-6 few TGTGCCAGCAGCTTGTGGACAGTCATAGCCAAAAACATTCAGTACTTC CASSLWTVIAKNIQYF
NA TRBJ2-2 TRBV6-1 NA TGTGCCAGCAGTGGGCAGTGGAACACCGGGGAGCTGTTTTTT CASSGQWNTGELFF
NA TRBJ2-2 TRBV6-5 once TGTGCCAGCAGTTACGTGGGAGAGACCGGGGAGCTGTTTTTT CASSYVGETGELFF
TRBD2 TRBJ2-7 TRBV7-2 many TGCGCCAGCAGTCAAATTAGCGGGAGCACCTACGAGCAGTACTTC CASSQISGSTYEQYF
NA TRBJ2-7 TRBV18 many TGTGCCAGCTCACCTGGGCAGGAGAACTACGAGCAGTACTTC CASSPGQENYEQYF
NA TRBJ1-1 TRBV20-1 few TGCAGTGCTAGAGTTGGGCAGGTCACTGAAGCTTTCTTT CSARVGQVTEAFF
NA TRBJ2-5 TRBV12-3/TRBV12-4 NA TGTGCCAGCAGTTCAAGCCCGACCCAGTACTTC CASSSSPTQYF
NA TRBJ1-2 TRBV27 many TGTGCCAGCAAAAATCTTGGGGGGGACTATGGCTACACCTTC CASKNLGGDYGYTF
NA TRBJ2-7 TRBV11-2 many TGTGCCAGCAGCTTAGTTACAGGGTCAAGGTACGAGCAGTACTTC CASSLVTGSRYEQYF
NA TRBJ2-3 TRBV2 few TGTGCCAGCAGTAACCAACAGGGTGGCACAGATACGCAGTATTTT CASSNQQGGTDTQYF
NA TRBJ1-1 TRBV5-1 NA TGCGCCAGCAGCCCGGTGGGGGGGGGGGCTGAAGCTTTCTTT CASSPVGGGAEAFF
TRBD2 TRBJ2-3 TRBV2 NA TGTGCCAGCAGAGCGGGGGTGAGCACAGATACGCAGTATTTT CASRAGVSTDTQYF
NA TRBJ1-2 TRBV6-2/TRBV6-3 many TGTGCCAGCAGTCGTTCGGACAGATATTATGGCTACACCTTC CASSRSDRYYGYTF
NA TRBJ1-2 TRBV7-9 few TGTGCCAGCAGGAACGACTTAACCCGCTATGGCTACACCTTC CASRNDLTRYGYTF
TRBD1 TRBJ2-1 TRBV30 once TGTGCCTGGATTGACAGGGGCGAGCAGTTCTTC CAWIDRGEQFF
NA TRBJ2-7 TRBV6-2/TRBV6-3 NA TGTGCCAGAAATAGCGGAGACCCCTACGAGCAGTACTTC CARNSGDPYEQYF
NA TRBJ1-1 TRBV2 few TGTGCCAGCAACCCGGCAGGGACTGAAGCTTTCTTT CASNPAGTEAFF
TRBD1 TRBJ2-7 TRBV10-3 few TGTGCCACCTTGGGACAGGGGAAGAACTACGAGCAGTACTTC CATLGQGKNYEQYF
TRBD1 TRBJ1-2 TRBV5-5 many TGTGCCAGCAGCCCACAGGGGGCGCGGGGCTACACCTTC CASSPQGARGYTF
NA TRBJ1-1 TRBV27 many TGTGCCAGCAGTTTAACGACAATGGGCACTGAAGCTTTCTTT CASSLTTMGTEAFF
NA TRBJ2-5 TRBV2 NA TGTGCCAGCGGGAGAGGTTTCCAAGAGACCCAGTACTTC CASGRGFQETQYF
NA TRBJ2-7 TRBV28 many TGTGCCAGCAGTTTCCCCAGGCCGCTTAACGAGCAGTACTTC CASSFPRPLNEQYF
TRBD1 TRBJ1-3 TRBV5-6 NA TGTGCCAGCAGCTCGACAGGGGGCGCGGGAAACACCATATATTTT CASSSTGGAGNTIYF